The 5 T cell receptor beta chains presented below share a single source sample, sequenced in a study of patients and donors after allogeneic stem cell transplantation. TCRdb itself ran the RT-PCR reads through MiXCR, one entry per CDR3 protein. In the table there are under 4,500 distinct CDR3 sequences, 16% of which are singletons. Sequencing was performed on blood, either unsorted or a sorted T cell fraction (not recorded which). The receptor set was obtained from a human donor who was either an allogeneic HSCT recipient or a stem cell or donor lymphocyte infusion donor (not recorded which). It is not recorded whose cells these are; they may come from a transplant donor.

Written as DNA, the CDR3 is TGTGCCAGCAGTTACTTGAGGACCCAGTACTTC. This translates into CASSYLRTQYF. The chain recombines TRBV6-6 with TRBJ2-5; no clear D. V lost 1 base and J 7 bases, leaving 4 bases between the germline ends. The CDR3 covers 11 residues. From germline, CDR1 is MNHNY and CDR2 SVGAGI (reference sequence).

This clonotype was recorded at least ten times. The chain links TRBV5-1 to TRBJ1-1; D is ambiguous. This CDR3 comprises 15 residues. CDR1 and CDR2 (germline): SGHRS, YFSETQ. V was clipped by 4 bases and J by 3 bases, with 16 bases between them. In DNA, the CDR3 is TGCGCCAGCAGCGCCGGCGGGCAGAAATACACTGAAGCTTTCTTT. Translation gives CASSAGGQKYTEAFF.

This clonotype was counted only a few times. This sequence joins TRBV5-1 and TRBJ2-1, with D maybe TRBD1 (5 bases). V was cut by 4 bases and J by 3 bases, with 17 bases left in between. The CDR3 contains 16 residues. Germline V lookup: CDR1 SGHRS, CDR2 YFSETQ. The CDR3 DNA sequence: TGCGCCAGCAGCCTCCTCCGACAGTTCGGCTACAATGAGCAGTTCTTC. Protein product: CASSLLRQFGYNEQFF. The full variable domain, rest sourced from reference TRBV5-1 and TRBJ2-1, is KAGVTQTPRYLIKTRGQQVTLSCSPISGHRSVSWYQQTPGQGLQFLFEYFSETQRNKGNFPGRFSGRQFSNSRSEMNVSTLELGDSALYLCASSLLRQFGYNEQFFGPGTRLTVL.

As for this clonotype: A clone one base away is much larger, so this may be a read error. In DNA form, the CDR3 reads TGTGCCAGCAGCGTTCACTTGGAAAAACTGTTTTTT. As protein: CASSVHLEKLFF. V usage is TRBV7-9 and J usage is TRBJ1-4; D gene unclear. Germline V gene data show CDR1 as SEHNR and CDR2 as FQNEAQ (reference sequence). The CDR3 runs 12 residues. Between the trimmed V and J ends, which lost 5 bases and 8 bases, there was a span of 9 bases.

This rearrangement joins TRBV24-1 to TRBJ2-5; D uncertain. V dropped 3 bases and J dropped 1 base, with 8 bases sitting between them. Germline V CDR1 and CDR2: KGHDR, SFDVKD. CDR3 length: 14 residues. CDR3 in amino acids: CATSDVGSQETQYF. The CDR3 nucleotides are TGTGCCACCAGTGATGTCGGGTCCCAAGAGACCCAGTACTTC.